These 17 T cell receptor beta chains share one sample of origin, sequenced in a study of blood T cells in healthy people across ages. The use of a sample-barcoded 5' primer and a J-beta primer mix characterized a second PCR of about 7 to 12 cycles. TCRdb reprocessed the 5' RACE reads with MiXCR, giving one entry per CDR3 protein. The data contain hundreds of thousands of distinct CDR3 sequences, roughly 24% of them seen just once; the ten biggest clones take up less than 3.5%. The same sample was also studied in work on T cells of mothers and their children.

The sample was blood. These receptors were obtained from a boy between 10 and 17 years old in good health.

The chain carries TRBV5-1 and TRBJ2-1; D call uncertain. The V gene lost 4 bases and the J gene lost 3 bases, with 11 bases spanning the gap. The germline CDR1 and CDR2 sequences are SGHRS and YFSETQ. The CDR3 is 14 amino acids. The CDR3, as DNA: TGCGCCAGCAGCGACTTTGCAGTCTACAATGAGCAGTTCTTC. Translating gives CASSDFAVYNEQFF.

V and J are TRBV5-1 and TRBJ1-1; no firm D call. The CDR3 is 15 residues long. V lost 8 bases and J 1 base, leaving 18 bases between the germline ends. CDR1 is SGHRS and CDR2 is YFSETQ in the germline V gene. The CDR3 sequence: CASSRSGSWNTEAFF. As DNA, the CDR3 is TGCGCCAGTTCCCGGAGTGGGAGTTGGAACACTGAAGCTTTCTTT.

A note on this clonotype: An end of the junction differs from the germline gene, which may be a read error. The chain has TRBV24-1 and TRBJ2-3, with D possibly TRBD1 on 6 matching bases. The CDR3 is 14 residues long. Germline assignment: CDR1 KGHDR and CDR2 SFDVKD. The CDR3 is CATSDPDSKDTQYF. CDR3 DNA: TGTGCCACCAGTGATCCGGACAGCAAAGATACGCAGTATTTT.

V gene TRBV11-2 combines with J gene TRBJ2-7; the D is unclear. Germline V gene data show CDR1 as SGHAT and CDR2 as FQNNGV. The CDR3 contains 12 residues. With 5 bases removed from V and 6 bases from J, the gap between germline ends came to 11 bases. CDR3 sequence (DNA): TGTGCCAGCAGCCAGTCGGGTGGCGAGCAGTACTTC. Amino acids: CASSQSGGEQYF.

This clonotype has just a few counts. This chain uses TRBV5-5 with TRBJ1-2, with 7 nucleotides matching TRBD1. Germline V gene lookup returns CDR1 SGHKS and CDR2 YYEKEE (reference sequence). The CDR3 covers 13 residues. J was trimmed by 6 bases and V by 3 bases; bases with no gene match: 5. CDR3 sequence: CASSWDSLHGYTF. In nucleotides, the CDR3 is TGTGCCAGCAGCTGGGACAGCCTCCATGGCTACACCTTC.

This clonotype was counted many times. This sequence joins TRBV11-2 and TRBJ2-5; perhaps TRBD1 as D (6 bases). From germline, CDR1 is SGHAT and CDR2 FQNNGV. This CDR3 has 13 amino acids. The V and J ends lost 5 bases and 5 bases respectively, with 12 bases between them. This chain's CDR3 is CASSTGIRETQYF. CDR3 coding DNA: TGTGCCAGCAGCACAGGGATTAGGGAGACCCAGTACTTC.

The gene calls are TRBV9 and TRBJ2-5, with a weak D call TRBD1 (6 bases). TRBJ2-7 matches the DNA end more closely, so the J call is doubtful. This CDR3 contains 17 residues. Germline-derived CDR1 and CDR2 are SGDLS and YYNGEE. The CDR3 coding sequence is TGTGCCAGCAGCGTAGAACCCGGGCAGGGGTCCCCCTACGAGCAGTACTTC. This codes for CASSVEPGQGSPYEQYF.

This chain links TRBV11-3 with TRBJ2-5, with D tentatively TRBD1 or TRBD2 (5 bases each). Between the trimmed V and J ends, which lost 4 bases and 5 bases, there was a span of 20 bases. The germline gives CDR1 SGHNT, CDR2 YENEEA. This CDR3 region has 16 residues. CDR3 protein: CASSSQGRMDRETQYF. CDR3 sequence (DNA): TGTGCCAGCAGCTCCCAGGGACGTATGGATAGGGAGACCCAGTACTTC.

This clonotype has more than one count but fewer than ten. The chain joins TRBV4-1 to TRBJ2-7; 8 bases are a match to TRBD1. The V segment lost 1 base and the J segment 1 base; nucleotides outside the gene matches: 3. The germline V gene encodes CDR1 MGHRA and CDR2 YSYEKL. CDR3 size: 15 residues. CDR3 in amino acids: CASSQGRDRSYEQYF. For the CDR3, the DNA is TGCGCCAGCAGCCAAGGCCGGGACAGGTCCTACGAGCAGTACTTC.

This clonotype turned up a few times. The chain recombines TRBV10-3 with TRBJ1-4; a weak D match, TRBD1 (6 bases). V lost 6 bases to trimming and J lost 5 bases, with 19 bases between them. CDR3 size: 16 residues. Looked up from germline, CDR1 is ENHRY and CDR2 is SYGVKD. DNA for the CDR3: TGTGCCATCAGCGCGACCCAGGGGATGGAAAATGAAAAACTGTTTTTT. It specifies CAISATQGMENEKLFF.

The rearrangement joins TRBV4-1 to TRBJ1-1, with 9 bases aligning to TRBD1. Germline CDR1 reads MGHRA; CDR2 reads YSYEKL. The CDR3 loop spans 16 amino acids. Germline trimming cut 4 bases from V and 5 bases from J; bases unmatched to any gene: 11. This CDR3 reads CASSPRLTGGDTEAFF. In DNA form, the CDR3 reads TGCGCCAGCAGCCCCCGGTTGACAGGGGGTGATACTGAAGCTTTCTTT.

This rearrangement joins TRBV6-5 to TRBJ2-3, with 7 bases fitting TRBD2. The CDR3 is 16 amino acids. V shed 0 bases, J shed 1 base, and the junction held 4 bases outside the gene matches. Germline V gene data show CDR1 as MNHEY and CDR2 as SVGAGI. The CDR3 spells CASSYSGAGGTDTQYF. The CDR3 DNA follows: TGTGCCAGCAGTTACTCAGGGGCGGGGGGCACAGATACGCAGTATTTT.

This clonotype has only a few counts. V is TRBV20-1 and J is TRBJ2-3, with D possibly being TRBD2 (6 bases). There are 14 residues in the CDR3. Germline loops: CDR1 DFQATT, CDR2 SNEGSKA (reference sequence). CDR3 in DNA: TGCGGCACCCCGGGACTCCAGAGCACAGATACGCAGTATTTT. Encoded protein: CGTPGLQSTDTQYF.

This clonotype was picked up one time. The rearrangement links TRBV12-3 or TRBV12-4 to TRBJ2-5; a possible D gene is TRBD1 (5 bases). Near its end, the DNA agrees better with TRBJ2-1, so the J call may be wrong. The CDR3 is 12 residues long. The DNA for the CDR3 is TGTGCCAGCGCTGGGGCCCGCAGTGAGCAGTTCTTC. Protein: CASAGARSEQFF.

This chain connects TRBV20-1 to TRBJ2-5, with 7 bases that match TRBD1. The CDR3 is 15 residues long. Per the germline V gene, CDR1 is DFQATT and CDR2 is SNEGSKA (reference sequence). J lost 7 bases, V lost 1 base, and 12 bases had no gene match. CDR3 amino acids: CSARASGTAVGTQYF. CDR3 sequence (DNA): TGCAGTGCTAGAGCCTCCGGGACAGCCGTGGGGACCCAGTACTTC.

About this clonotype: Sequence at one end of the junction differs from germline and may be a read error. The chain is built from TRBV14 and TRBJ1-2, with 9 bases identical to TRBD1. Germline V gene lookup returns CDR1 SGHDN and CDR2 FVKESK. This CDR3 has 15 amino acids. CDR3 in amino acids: CSSSSDWTGVYGYTF. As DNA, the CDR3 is TGTTCCAGCAGCTCCGATTGGACAGGGGTTTATGGCTACACCTTC.

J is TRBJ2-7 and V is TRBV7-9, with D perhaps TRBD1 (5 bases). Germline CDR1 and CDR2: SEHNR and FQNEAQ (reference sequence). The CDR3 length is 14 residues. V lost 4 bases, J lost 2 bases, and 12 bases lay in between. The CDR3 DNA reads TGTGCCAGCAGCTCGACAGTTGCGGCCTACGAGCAGTACTTC. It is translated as CASSSTVAAYEQYF.